This passage covers 25 T cell receptor beta chains from one sample sequenced in a study of blood T cell repertoires in COVID-19. This table comes from immunoSEQ multiplex PCR, and its TCRdb copy is limited to in-frame clones, with some not included. The sample consists of some 200,000 clones, approximately 81% of them appearing once. The sequenced material came from peripheral blood. All receptors come from a woman aged 55-70 years who had recovered from COVID-19.

V usage is TRBV18 and J usage is TRBJ1-1, with 10 bases fitting TRBD1. V lost 4 bases to trimming and J lost 5 bases; unmatched junction nucleotides: 7. Germline V gene lookup returns CDR1 KGHSH and CDR2 LQKENI. The CDR3 covers 15 residues. CDR3 sequence: CASSLPGQGRTEAFF. The CDR3 DNA sequence: TGTGCCAGCTCACTTCCGGGACAGGGGAGGACTGAAGCTTTCTTT. Complete variable domain (other parts from reference TRBV18 and TRBJ1-1): NAGVMQNPRHLVRRRGQEARLRCSPMKGHSHVYWYRQLPEEGLKFMVYLQKENIIDESGMPKERFSAEFPKEGPSILRIQQVVRGDSAAYFCASSLPGQGRTEAFFGQGTRLTVV.

This clone has only one observation. The V and J genes are TRBV19 and TRBJ2-7; TRBD1 aligns across 7 bases. The CDR3 is made up of 12 amino acids. In germline, CDR1 is LNHDA, CDR2 SQIVND (reference sequence). V lost 4 bases and J lost 6; bases outside the gene matches: 3. CDR3 nucleotide sequence: TGTGCCAGTAGTACCCGGGACAGCGAGCAGTACTTC. Translating it yields CASSTRDSEQYF.

V gene TRBV9 combines with J gene TRBJ1-1; possible D gene TRBD1, 6 bases. V lost 8 bases to trimming and J lost 6 bases, with 20 bases between them. This CDR3 region has 14 residues. CDR1 is SGDLS, CDR2 YYNGEE, per germline. The CDR3 DNA reads as TGTGCCAGTCGACCCGGAGACAGGTCCTCTGAAGCTTTCTTT. Translated, it gives CASRPGDRSSEAFF.

The chain carries TRBV20-1 and TRBJ2-3; TRBD2 is a possible D gene (6 bases). Trimming pared 3 bases from V and 5 bases from J, leaving 12 bases between. Per the germline V gene, CDR1 is DFQATT and CDR2 is SNEGSKA (reference sequence). The CDR3 extends over 13 amino acids. DNA of the CDR3: TGCAGTGCTAGTTACCCCGGGGGAGATACGCAGTATTTT. Its translation is CSASYPGGDTQYF.

This rearrangement joins TRBV27 to TRBJ1-5, with D possibly matching TRBD1 (5 bases). The ends were cut back, 6 bases at V and 2 bases at J, with 5 bases in the middle. The CDR3 extends over 12 amino acids. Per the germline V gene, CDR1 is MNHEY and CDR2 is SMNVEV (reference sequence). This chain's CDR3 is CASRGGNQPQHF. DNA for the CDR3: TGTGCCAGCAGAGGGGGCAATCAGCCCCAGCATTTT.

The chain is built from TRBV5-1 and TRBJ2-5, with D maybe TRBD2 (6 bases). From germline, CDR1 is SGHRS and CDR2 YFSETQ. The CDR3 is 14 amino acids. V was trimmed by 3 bases and J by 1 base, leaving 10 bases between them. In DNA, the CDR3 is TGCGCCAGCAGCTGGGCGGGGCCCCAAGAGACCCAGTACTTC. Encoded protein: CASSWAGPQETQYF.

The chain has TRBV6-2 or TRBV6-3 and TRBJ2-5; 7 nucleotides align to TRBD2. CDR1 and CDR2 from the germline V gene are MNHEY and SVGEGT. The CDR3 is 17 amino acids. J gave up 5 bases and V 5 bases, and 17 bases lay outside the gene matches. The CDR3 sequence: CASSPPIPDGGGETQYF. The CDR3 nucleotides are TGTGCCAGCAGTCCCCCCATCCCTGACGGGGGAGGGGAGACCCAGTACTTC.

The chain recombines TRBV30 with TRBJ1-3; tentatively, D is TRBD1 (6 bases). The CDR3 consists of 16 residues. V shed 0 bases and J shed 0 bases, with 12 bases lying between them. Looked up from germline, CDR1 is GTSNPN and CDR2 is SVGIG (reference sequence). In DNA, the CDR3 is TGTGCCTGGAGTGTACGAGGACAGATCTCTGGAAACACCATATATTTT. It specifies CAWSVRGQISGNTIYF.

This chain connects TRBV5-4 to TRBJ2-5; 10 nucleotides agree with TRBD1. This CDR3 is built from 14 residues. With 5 bases clipped from V and 3 bases from J, the junction kept 4 bases outside the gene matches. CDR1 SGHNT and CDR2 YYREEE come from the germline V gene (reference sequence). CDR3 region: CASRDGQGEETQYF. The CDR3, as DNA: TGTGCCAGCAGGGACGGACAGGGGGAAGAGACCCAGTACTTC.

The V and J genes are TRBV4-2 and TRBJ2-2; D gene uncertain. Trimming took 1 base from V and 6 from J, leaving 9 bases between them. This CDR3 spans 14 amino acids. The germline V gene has CDR1 LGHNA and CDR2 YNFKEQ. The CDR3 DNA follows: TGTGCCAGCAGCCAAGTCCTCGGGTCCGGGGAGCTGTTTTTT. Protein product: CASSQVLGSGELFF.

The chain employs TRBV27 and TRBJ1-5; 7 bases match TRBD1. There are 19 residues in the CDR3. V lost 0 bases, J lost 0 bases, and 11 bases stayed unmatched. The germline gives CDR1 MNHEY, CDR2 SMNVEV (reference sequence). The CDR3 sequence: CASSLSRQGVAYSNQPQHF. The CDR3 coding sequence is TGTGCCAGCAGTTTATCGCGGCAGGGGGTCGCATATAGCAATCAGCCCCAGCATTTT.

J is TRBJ1-1 and V is TRBV7-6; D perhaps matches TRBD1 (6 bases). V was clipped by 1 base and J by 3 bases, with 9 bases between them. The CDR3 runs to 14 residues. Germline values: CDR1 SGHVS, CDR2 FNYEAQ. CDR3 DNA: TGTGCCAGCAGCTTAGAGGGGACATACACTGAAGCTTTCTTT. Its translation is CASSLEGTYTEAFF.

This clone was found once. This chain connects TRBV5-1 to TRBJ2-7; the match to TRBD2 covers 10 bases. Germline assignment: CDR1 SGHRS and CDR2 YFSETQ. The CDR3 is made up of 17 amino acids. V trimming: 2 bases; J trimming: 0 bases; junction bases outside the gene matches: 8. CDR3 residues: CASSFPASGGSSYEQYF. The CDR3 DNA reads TGCGCCAGCAGCTTCCCGGCTAGCGGGGGTTCCTCCTACGAGCAGTACTTC.

CDR3 sequence (DNA): TGTGCCACCAGTGAGCCCGGGTCCAGCAATGAGCAGTTCTTC. Residues: CATSEPGSSNEQFF. V usage is TRBV24-1 and J usage is TRBJ2-1; D remains ambiguous. The germline V gene encodes CDR1 KGHDR and CDR2 SFDVKD. The CDR3 runs to 14 residues. V lost 4 bases to trimming and J lost 6 bases, with 12 bases between them.

The gene calls are TRBV5-1 and TRBJ2-7; weak D call: TRBD1 (8 bases). V lost 1 base and J lost 0, with 11 bases in between. This CDR3 has 15 amino acids. Per the germline V gene, CDR1 is SGHRS and CDR2 is YFSETQ. The CDR3 bases are TGCGCCAGCAGCTTGACAGGGGGGGACTCCTACGAGCAGTACTTC. It is translated as CASSLTGGDSYEQYF.

This clone was found a few times. The gene calls are TRBV7-8 and TRBJ2-7, with D perhaps TRBD1 (5 bases). With 5 bases removed from V and 0 bases from J, the gap between germline ends came to 14 bases. The germline V gene has CDR1 SGHVS and CDR2 FQNEAQ. There are 15 residues in the CDR3. DNA for the CDR3: TGTGCCAGCAGCCTGGGGCGGCGGACCTCCTACGAGCAGTACTTC. This codes for CASSLGRRTSYEQYF.

About this clone itself: The CDR3 carries no conserved terminal phenylalanine or tryptophan, so it likely arises from a read error. It is unclear where the CDR3 begins or ends on the DNA, so no DNA is shown, and the CDR3 is as TCRdb lists it. CDR3 sequence reads: CASSPGLAGEASI. The genes are TRBV5-4 and TRBJ2-7; the DNA was not used to check the table's D call, TRBD2. The CDR3 totals 13 residues, both ends included. In germline, CDR1 is SGHNT, CDR2 YYREEE (reference sequence).

V usage is TRBV7-9 and J usage is TRBJ2-2; 8 nucleotides line up with TRBD2. V trimming: 5 bases; J trimming: 7 bases; junction bases outside the gene matches: 6. The CDR3 loop spans 14 amino acids. Per germline, CDR1 SEHNR and CDR2 FQNEAQ (reference sequence). The CDR3 DNA reads TGTGCCAGCAGCATTGGACTAGCCGTCGGGGAGCTGTTTTTT. Its protein product is CASSIGLAVGELFF.

V usage is TRBV12-5 and J usage is TRBJ1-2; 9 bases match TRBD1. Per germline, CDR1 LGHNT and CDR2 FRNRAP. CDR3 length equals 12 residues. The V gene end was trimmed by 6 bases and the J gene end by 12 bases; junction bases not matched to a gene: 8. This chain's CDR3 is CASGSGTGTDTF. The CDR3 nucleotides are TGTGCTAGTGGATCCGGGACAGGGACGGACACCTTC.

The chain joins TRBV7-9 to TRBJ1-1; a possible D gene is TRBD1 (5 bases). The CDR3 sequence is 14 residues long. V dropped 1 base and J dropped 5 bases, with 11 bases sitting between them. Germline V lookup: CDR1 SEHNR, CDR2 FQNEAQ (reference sequence). CDR3 DNA sequence: TGTGCCAGCAGCTTAGTAGGGGCGCGAACTGAAGCTTTCTTT. It translates to CASSLVGARTEAFF. Variable domain in full (rest from reference TRBV7-9 and TRBJ1-1): DTGVSQNPRHKITKRGQNVTFRCDPISEHNRLYWYRQTLGQGPEFLTYFQNEAQLEKSRLLSDRFSAERPKGSFSTLEIQRTEQGDSAMYLCASSLVGARTEAFFGQGTRLTVV.

The CDR3 DNA is TGTGCCAGCAGCGTAGGCCTAGCGGGGCGTCAAGAGACCCAGTACTTC. Its protein product is CASSVGLAGRQETQYF. The chain links TRBV9 to TRBJ2-5, with 9 bases fitting TRBD2. In germline, CDR1 is SGDLS, CDR2 YYNGEE. The J segment lost 2 bases and the V segment lost 0 bases, leaving 5 bases of the junction unmatched. This CDR3 is 16 amino acids long.

This clone was observed a single time. The chain is built from TRBV14 and TRBJ2-2; 9 bases match TRBD1. CDR1 SGHDN and CDR2 FVKESK come from the germline V gene. The J segment lost 5 bases and the V segment lost 0 bases, leaving 10 bases of the junction unmatched. This CDR3 contains 18 residues. The CDR3 spells CASSQERVQGALTGELFF. The CDR3 bases are TGTGCCAGCAGCCAAGAAAGGGTACAGGGGGCGTTGACCGGGGAGCTGTTTTTT.

V and J are TRBV7-9 and TRBJ1-3; D is unresolved. Trimming cost V 5 bases and J 3 bases, with 17 bases left between them. Germline V CDR1 and CDR2: SEHNR, FQNEAQ (reference sequence). The CDR3 length is 16 residues. CDR3 loop: CASSLRVSSIGNTIYF. The CDR3 coding sequence is TGTGCCAGCAGCCTCCGGGTATCCTCAATTGGAAACACCATATATTTT.

The chain employs TRBV5-1 and TRBJ2-7, with 11 bases fitting TRBD1. J was trimmed by 4 bases and V by 4 bases; bases with no gene match: 1. Germline V gives CDR1 SGHRS, CDR2 YFSETQ. The CDR3 contains 13 residues. CDR3 in amino acids: CASSRDRGYEQYF. CDR3 nucleotides: TGCGCCAGCAGCAGGGACAGGGGGTACGAGCAGTACTTC.

Judged by abundance, this clone is medium-sized (0.01 to 0.1%). The CDR3 DNA reads as TGTGCCAGCAGCGTAGCTTACAGGGGGTCCGAGCAGTACTTC. This gives the protein CASSVAYRGSEQYF. The chain couples TRBV9 to TRBJ2-7; 8 bases match TRBD1. The CDR3 has 14 amino acids. V lost 0 bases and J lost 6; bases outside the gene matches: 5. Germline V CDR1 and CDR2: SGDLS, YYNGEE.